Below are 24 T cell receptor beta chains sequenced from a single sample in a study of cytomegalovirus exposure and HLA in healthy donors. PCR primers comprised 60 Vbeta and 13 Jbeta primers. TCRdb's copy holds only in-frame clones and misses some; the assay was immunoSEQ multiplex PCR. The table includes roughly 130,000 clones, 88% detected once. Sequences were obtained from PBMCs. The receptors shown here come from a woman aged 35 to 49 in good health and CMV-seronegative.

The gene calls are TRBV30 and TRBJ2-1; 9 bases map to TRBD2. This CDR3 region has 14 residues. Germline V gene lookup returns CDR1 GTSNPN and CDR2 SVGIG (reference sequence). V shed 5 bases and J 6 bases; nucleotides not matched to a gene: 8. CDR3 protein: CAWGRGLAGNEQFF. CDR3 bases: TGTGCCTGGGGCCGGGGACTAGCTGGCAATGAGCAGTTCTTC.

The CDR3 spells CASSLGGGRNQPQHF. The CDR3 region has the DNA TGTGCCAGCAGTTTAGGCGGGGGTCGCAATCAGCCCCAGCATTTT. The chain joins TRBV28 to TRBJ1-5, with D maybe TRBD1 (5 bases). The CDR3 consists of 15 residues. Germline V gene sequence: CDR1 MDHEN, CDR2 SYDVKM. V was clipped by 2 bases and J by 2 bases, with 10 bases between them.

The V and J genes are TRBV7-2 and TRBJ1-2; no clear D gene. The length of the CDR3 is 14 residues. With 1 base removed from V and 6 bases from J, the gap between germline ends came to 12 bases. CDR1 is SGHTA and CDR2 is FQGNSA in the germline V gene. This CDR3 reads CASSLDLRTDGYTF. The CDR3 DNA reads as TGTGCCAGCAGCTTAGATCTTAGGACTGATGGCTACACCTTC.

V usage is TRBV11-3 and J usage is TRBJ2-1, with 11 bases lining up with TRBD2. V trimming: 4 bases; J trimming: 4 bases; junction bases outside the gene matches: 3. The germline gives CDR1 SGHNT, CDR2 YENEEA. This CDR3 is 15 amino acids long. In DNA, the CDR3 is TGTGCCAGCAGCTCCGGGACTAGCGGATACAATGAGCAGTTCTTC. Protein sequence: CASSSGTSGYNEQFF.

The chain carries TRBV6-1 and TRBJ1-1; D remains unclear. The CDR3 spans 12 residues. Looked up from germline, CDR1 is MNHNS and CDR2 is SASEGT. V dropped 4 bases and J dropped 0 bases, with 3 bases sitting between them. CDR3 DNA: TGTGCCAGCAGTGTTATGAACACTGAAGCTTTCTTT. Translating it yields CASSVMNTEAFF.

The chain employs TRBV6-5 and TRBJ2-7; 8 nucleotides agree with TRBD2. CDR3 length: 15 residues. The junction had 6 bases not matched to a gene; V was cut back by 2 bases and J by 3 bases. CDR1 MNHEY and CDR2 SVGAGI come from the germline V gene. CDR3 sequence reads: CASSYRGSGIYEQYF. CDR3 nucleotide sequence: TGTGCCAGCAGTTACCGCGGTAGCGGGATCTACGAGCAGTACTTC.

The V call is TRBV30, the J call TRBJ2-6; no definite D call. V was clipped by 4 bases and J by 2 bases, with 3 bases between them. The CDR3 has 12 residues. Germline V gene data show CDR1 as GTSNPN and CDR2 as SVGIG (reference sequence). The CDR3 protein is CAWNTGANVLTF. In nucleotides, the CDR3 is TGTGCCTGGAACACTGGGGCCAACGTCCTGACTTTC. Looking up the rest from reference TRBV30 and TRBJ2-6 gives the full variable domain: SQTIHQWPATLVQPVGSPLSLECTVEGTSNPNLYWYRQAAGRGLQLLFYSVGIGQISSEVPQNLSASRPQDRQFILSSKKLLLSDSGFYLCAWNTGANVLTFGAGSRLTVL.

The chain uses TRBV9 and TRBJ2-3; 8 bases fit TRBD2. The V segment lost 4 bases and the J segment 4 bases; nucleotides outside the gene matches: 5. Germline CDR1 is SGDLS and CDR2 is YYNGEE. This CDR3 spans 14 amino acids. The CDR3 sequence is CASSTREGPDTQYF. The CDR3 nucleotides are TGTGCCAGCAGCACTCGGGAGGGGCCAGATACGCAGTATTTT. Complete variable domain (other parts from reference TRBV9 and TRBJ2-3): DSGVTQTPKHLITATGQRVTLRCSPRSGDLSVYWYQQSLDQGLQFLIQYYNGEERAKGNILERFSAQQFPDLHSELNLSSLELGDSALYFCASSTREGPDTQYFGPGTRLTVL.

This clone was observed a single time. The V and J genes are TRBV5-1 and TRBJ1-1, with TRBD1 as a possible D gene (5 bases). The CDR3 contains 14 residues. Trimming removed 2 bases at V and 4 bases at J, with 12 bases between. Germline CDR1 and CDR2: SGHRS and YFSETQ. CDR3 loop: CASSFQGLVTEAFF. The CDR3 nucleotides are TGCGCCAGCAGCTTTCAGGGCCTTGTCACTGAAGCTTTCTTT.

This chain connects TRBV19 to TRBJ2-2; D may be TRBD2 (6 bases). V shed 6 bases and J shed 6 bases, with 20 bases lying between them. Germline V gene data show CDR1 as LNHDA and CDR2 as SQIVND (reference sequence). CDR3 length: 16 residues. The CDR3 sequence: CASSYMRSSGPGELFF. DNA of the CDR3: TGTGCCAGTAGCTATATGAGATCAAGCGGGCCCGGGGAGCTGTTTTTT.

The genes are TRBV6-5 and TRBJ1-5; D gene uncertain. Germline V gene sequence: CDR1 MNHEY, CDR2 SVGAGI. The CDR3 sequence is 15 residues long. V lost 2 bases to trimming and J lost 5 bases, with 13 bases between them. CDR3 coding DNA: TGTGCCAGCAGTTACGGCGCAGGCTTGGATCAGCCCCAGCATTTT. Translation gives CASSYGAGLDQPQHF.

This sequence joins TRBV5-1 and TRBJ2-2, with 9 positions matching TRBD1. Per germline, CDR1 SGHRS and CDR2 YFSETQ. This CDR3 contains 15 residues. Trimming cost V 4 bases and J 5 bases; bases outside gene matches: 6. CDR3 region: CASSPGQGGTGELFF. CDR3 sequence (DNA): TGCGCCAGCAGCCCGGGACAGGGAGGGACCGGGGAGCTGTTTTTT.

This sequence joins TRBV9 and TRBJ2-1, with TRBD2 matching over 7 bases. The CDR3 is 14 residues long. Germline V gives CDR1 SGDLS, CDR2 YYNGEE. Trimming cost V 0 bases and J 8 bases; bases outside gene matches: 5. The CDR3 protein is CASSVVGLADEQFF. In DNA form, the CDR3 reads TGTGCCAGCAGCGTAGTAGGCCTAGCGGATGAGCAGTTCTTC.

The V and J genes are TRBV6-5 and TRBJ2-1; D ambiguous. CDR1 and CDR2 (germline): MNHEY, SVGAGI. CDR3 length: 11 amino acids. Trimming removed 7 bases from V and 9 bases from J, with 10 bases in between. DNA of the CDR3: TGTGCCAGCACCGGTTTCGGTGAGCAGTTCTTC. It translates to CASTGFGEQFF.

V is TRBV5-1 and J is TRBJ2-7; 10 bases are a match to TRBD1. This CDR3 spans 14 amino acids. The ends lost 7 bases at V and 3 bases at J; junction bases unmatched: 7. CDR1 and CDR2 (germline): SGHRS, YFSETQ. CDR3 sequence: CASHLGQGFYEQYF. The CDR3 region has the DNA TGCGCCAGCCATCTGGGACAGGGGTTCTACGAGCAGTACTTC.

The V and J genes are TRBV6-1 and TRBJ2-7; TRBD2 matches at 10 bases. Per germline, CDR1 MNHNS and CDR2 SASEGT. There are 14 residues in the CDR3. V trimming: 7 bases; J trimming: 3 bases; junction bases outside the gene matches: 6. The CDR3 sequence is CASIPTSGFYEQYF. DNA for the CDR3: TGTGCCAGCATTCCGACTAGCGGGTTCTACGAGCAGTACTTC.

A word on this clone: A junction end diverges from the germline sequence, so it may reflect a read error. The chain is built from TRBV7-7 and TRBJ2-5; 11 bases match TRBD2. Germline CDR1 SSHAT, CDR2 FNYEAQ (reference sequence). The CDR3 runs 14 residues. CDR3 protein: CASSPGTSGETQYF. DNA for the CDR3: TGTGCTAGCAGCCCCGGGACTAGCGGAGAGACCCAGTACTTC.

This chain links TRBV9 with TRBJ1-2, with TRBD1 as a possible D gene (5 bases). Trimming pared 0 bases from V and 4 bases from J, leaving 16 bases between. Germline V gives CDR1 SGDLS, CDR2 YYNGEE. The CDR3 covers 16 residues. CDR3 protein: CASSVGFQGSVYGYTF. In nucleotides, the CDR3 is TGTGCCAGCAGCGTAGGGTTCCAGGGAAGCGTCTATGGCTACACCTTC. The full variable domain, in which reference TRBV9 and TRBJ1-2 provide the parts outside the CDR3, is DSGVTQTPKHLITATGQRVTLRCSPRSGDLSVYWYQQSLDQGLQFLIQYYNGEERAKGNILERFSAQQFPDLHSELNLSSLELGDSALYFCASSVGFQGSVYGYTFGSGTRLTVV.

This chain connects TRBV4-3 to TRBJ2-5; maybe TRBD1 (5 bases). V was pared by 4 bases and J by 5 bases, with 17 bases between. CDR3 length: 15 residues. Germline lookup yields CDR1 LGHNA and CDR2 YSLEER. CDR3 loop: CASSPDSRVAETQYF. DNA of the CDR3: TGCGCCAGCAGCCCCGATTCCAGGGTGGCGGAGACCCAGTACTTC.

The sample holds a few counts of this clone. At the DNA level, this CDR3 is encoded by other sequences in the same sample as well. The V and J genes are TRBV9 and TRBJ2-1; D remains ambiguous. Germline-derived CDR1 and CDR2 are SGDLS and YYNGEE. Trimming pared 3 bases from V and 0 bases from J, leaving 4 bases between. The CDR3 is 13 residues long. The CDR3 sequence: CASSASSYNEQFF. The CDR3 nucleotides read TGTGCCAGCAGCGCGAGCTCCTACAATGAGCAGTTCTTC.

V usage is TRBV5-5 and J usage is TRBJ2-3, with D maybe TRBD2 (7 bases). The CDR3 has 17 amino acids. The germline V gene has CDR1 SGHKS and CDR2 YYEKEE (reference sequence). V was trimmed by 2 bases and J by 0 bases, leaving 16 bases between them. The CDR3 sequence: CASSFGGGGGSTDTQYF. DNA for the CDR3: TGTGCCAGCAGCTTTGGGGGGGGAGGGGGTAGCACAGATACGCAGTATTTT.

The chain carries TRBV7-2 and TRBJ1-1; 8 bases are shared with TRBD1. V shed 4 bases, J shed 5 bases, and the junction held 9 bases outside the gene matches. CDR1 and CDR2 (germline): SGHTA, FQGNSA. The CDR3 runs 15 residues. CDR3 sequence reads: CASSYSDRDGTEAFF. The CDR3 region has the DNA TGTGCCAGCAGCTACTCGGACAGGGATGGGACTGAAGCTTTCTTT.

J is TRBJ2-7 and V is TRBV11-2; TRBD2 matches 11 bases. The CDR3 has 15 residues. CDR1 is SGHAT and CDR2 is FQNNGV in the germline V gene. Trimming removed 0 bases from V and 2 bases from J; junction bases left unmatched: 0. CDR3 in DNA: TGTGCCAGCAGCTTAGAACTAGCGGGGGCCTACGAGCAGTACTTC. As protein: CASSLELAGAYEQYF. The whole variable domain, filled in from reference TRBV11-2 and TRBJ2-7, reads EAGVAQSPRYKIIEKRQSVAFWCNPISGHATLYWYQQILGQGPKLLIQFQNNGVVDDSQLPKDRFSAERLKGVDSTLKIQPAKLEDSAVYLCASSLELAGAYEQYFGPGTRLTVT.

This chain connects TRBV11-3 to TRBJ2-7, with 7 bases fitting TRBD1. V dropped 6 bases and J dropped 6; count of bases not matched to a gene: 14. Looked up from germline, CDR1 is SGHNT and CDR2 is YENEEA. The CDR3 is 15 residues long. CDR3 sequence (DNA): TGTGCCAGCAGTCGACGCCGGGACAGCCTTTTCGAGCAGTACTTC. It encodes CASSRRRDSLFEQYF.